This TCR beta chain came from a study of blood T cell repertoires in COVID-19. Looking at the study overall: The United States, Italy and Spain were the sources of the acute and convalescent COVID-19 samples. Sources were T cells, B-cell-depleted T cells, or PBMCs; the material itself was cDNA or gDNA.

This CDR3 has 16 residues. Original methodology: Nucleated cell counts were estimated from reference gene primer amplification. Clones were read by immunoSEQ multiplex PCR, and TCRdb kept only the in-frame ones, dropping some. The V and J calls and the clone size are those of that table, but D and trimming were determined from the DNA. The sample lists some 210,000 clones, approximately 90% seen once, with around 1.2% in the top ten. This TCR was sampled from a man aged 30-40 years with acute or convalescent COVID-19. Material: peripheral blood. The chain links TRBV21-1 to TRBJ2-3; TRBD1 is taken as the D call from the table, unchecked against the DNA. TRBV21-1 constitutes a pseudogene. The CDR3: CASSNPGVTSTDTQYF. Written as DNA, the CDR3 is TGTGCCAGCAGCAATCCAGGGGTTACTAGCACAGATACGCAGTATTTT.